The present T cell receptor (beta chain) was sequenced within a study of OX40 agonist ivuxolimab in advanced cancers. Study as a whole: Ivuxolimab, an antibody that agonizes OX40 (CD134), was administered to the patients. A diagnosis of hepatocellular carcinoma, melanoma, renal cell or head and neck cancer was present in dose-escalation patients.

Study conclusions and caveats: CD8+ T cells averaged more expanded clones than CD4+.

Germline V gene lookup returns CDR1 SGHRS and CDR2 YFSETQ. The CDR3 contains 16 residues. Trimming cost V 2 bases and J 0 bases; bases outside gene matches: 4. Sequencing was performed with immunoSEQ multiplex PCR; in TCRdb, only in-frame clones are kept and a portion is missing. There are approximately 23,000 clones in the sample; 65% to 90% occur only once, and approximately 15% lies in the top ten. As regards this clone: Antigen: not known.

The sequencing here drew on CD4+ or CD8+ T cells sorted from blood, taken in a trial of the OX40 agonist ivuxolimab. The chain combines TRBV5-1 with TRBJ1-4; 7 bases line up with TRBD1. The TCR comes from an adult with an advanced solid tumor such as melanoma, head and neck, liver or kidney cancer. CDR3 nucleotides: TGCGCCAGCAGCTTTTGGGACAGAACAACTAATGAAAAACTGTTTTTT. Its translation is CASSFWDRTTNEKLFF.